This T cell receptor (beta chain) was captured by sequencing in a study of T cells after yellow fever vaccination. Background on the study: SMART-Seq v4 Ultra Low Input handled preparation of low-cell-number fractions. Study-level results: FACS-sorted repertoires could harbor abundant contaminating bulk-population clonotypes.

TCRdb reprocessed the 5' RACE reads via MiXCR and lists one record per CDR3 protein. The data hold some 420,000 distinct CDR3 sequences, with 18% observed a single time. This clonotype came up many times. What it recognizes is unknown. Per germline, CDR1 MNHEY and CDR2 SMNVEV (reference sequence). V was pared by 0 bases and J by 7 bases, with 4 bases between. The CDR3 sequence is 11 residues long. This sample comprised PBMCs, obtained before the yellow fever booster vaccination. The chain recombines TRBV27 with TRBJ2-7; the D is unclear. The sequence derives from a man between 18 and 35 years old who received the YFV17D yellow fever vaccine. The CDR3 protein is CASSLSGEQYF. DNA of the CDR3: TGTGCCAGCAGTTTATCTGGGGAGCAGTACTTC.